The 30 T cell receptor beta chains presented below share a single source sample, sequenced in a study of CD8+ T cells in alopecia areata. Treatment meaning: oral pan-JAK inhibitor, 5-10 mg twice daily. RNA was isolated and reverse transcribed to cDNA, the sequencing template. Produced via immunoSEQ multiplex PCR; TCRdb's table is partial and in-frame only. Of 95,000 to 100,000 clones in the sample, roughly 56% were seen once. Source: CD8+ T cells sorted from blood, taken between weeks 55 and 65, from a patient treated with tofacitinib. The source is a human donor with alopecia areata.

There are a few counts of this clone. The chain combines TRBV10-3 with TRBJ2-1, with TRBD2 matching 7 bases. CDR3 length: 16 amino acids. Trimming at V came to 3 bases and at J to 3 bases, leaving 8 bases not matched to a gene. CDR1 is ENHRY, CDR2 SYGVKD, per germline. Written as DNA, the CDR3 is TGTGCCATCAGTGAACCCCTTGGGGGGGTCTACAATGAGCAGTTCTTC. It is translated as CAISEPLGGVYNEQFF.

In this sample, this clone turned up a few times. The V gene is TRBV7-9, the J gene TRBJ2-5; D might be TRBD2 (6 bases). Trimming shortened V by 5 bases and J by 9 bases, and 10 bases separated the two germline ends. CDR1 is SEHNR and CDR2 is FQNEAQ in the germline V gene (reference sequence). The CDR3 loop spans 11 amino acids. CDR3 sequence reads: CASSPTGAQYF. CDR3 DNA sequence: TGTGCCAGCAGCCCCACGGGGGCCCAGTACTTC.

The chain couples TRBV9 to TRBJ1-2; no firm D call. Trimming pared 0 bases from V and 0 bases from J, leaving 9 bases between. Germline V gene sequence: CDR1 SGDLS, CDR2 YYNGEE. The CDR3 is made up of 15 amino acids. The CDR3 nucleotides are TGTGCCAGCAGCGTAGTGGAGGGAGCTAACTATGGCTACACCTTC. Protein sequence: CASSVVEGANYGYTF. The variable domain in full, completed from reference TRBV9 and TRBJ1-2, reads DSGVTQTPKHLITATGQRVTLRCSPRSGDLSVYWYQQSLDQGLQFLIQYYNGEERAKGNILERFSAQQFPDLHSELNLSSLELGDSALYFCASSVVEGANYGYTFGSGTRLTVV.

The chain combines TRBV7-9 with TRBJ2-5, with 7 bases matching TRBD2. Germline assignment: CDR1 SEHNR and CDR2 FQNEAQ (reference sequence). This CDR3 contains 18 residues. V gave up 4 bases and J gave up 2 bases; unmatched junction bases: 16. CDR3 nucleotide sequence: TGTGCCAGCAGCTACATCATGACTAGCCGCGATACACAAGAGACCCAGTACTTC. Amino acid sequence: CASSYIMTSRDTQETQYF.

The chain carries TRBV29-1 and TRBJ1-5; D remains ambiguous. Germline-derived CDR1 and CDR2 are SQVTM and ANQGSEA. V was trimmed by 3 bases and J by 0 bases, leaving 6 bases between them. The CDR3 extends over 13 amino acids. DNA for the CDR3: TGCAGCGTTGAGAACGATAGCAATCAGCCCCAGCATTTT. This sequence encodes CSVENDSNQPQHF.

This clone was detected a few times. This chain joins TRBV5-1 and TRBJ2-7, with D possibly matching TRBD1 (6 bases). This CDR3 comprises 15 residues. V lost 4 bases and J 5 bases, leaving 19 bases between the germline ends. Germline V gene lookup returns CDR1 SGHRS and CDR2 YFSETQ. In DNA, the CDR3 is TGCGCCAGCAGCACACTACAGGGTATGGCGCACGAGCAGTACTTC. Protein sequence: CASSTLQGMAHEQYF.

This clone appeared a few times. The sample has other DNA sequences that encode this CDR3 too. The chain uses TRBV13 and TRBJ2-2; the D gene is possibly TRBD1 (5 bases). This CDR3 has 13 amino acids. CDR1 is PRHDT and CDR2 is FYEKMQ in the germline V gene (reference sequence). V gave up 4 bases and J gave up 5 bases, with 8 bases separating them. CDR3 DNA sequence: TGTGCCAGCAGCTCTTACAGGACCGGGGAGCTGTTTTTT. This sequence encodes CASSSYRTGELFF.

This chain joins TRBV19 and TRBJ2-1; D uncertain. From germline, CDR1 is LNHDA and CDR2 SQIVND (reference sequence). Trimming took off 8 bases at V and 3 bases at J, with 14 bases between the two ends. The CDR3 extends over 14 amino acids. CDR3 residues: CASRAAKNYNEQFF. In DNA form, the CDR3 reads TGTGCCAGTCGGGCGGCGAAAAACTACAATGAGCAGTTCTTC. The complete variable domain, with remaining parts taken from reference TRBV19 and TRBJ2-1, reads DGGITQSPKYLFRKEGQNVTLSCEQNLNHDAMYWYRQDPGQGLRLIYYSQIVNDFQKGDIAEGYSVSREKKESFPLTVTSAQKNPTAFYLCASRAAKNYNEQFFGPGTRLTVL.

V is TRBV5-1 and J is TRBJ2-1, with 8 bases lining up with TRBD1. J lost 7 bases, V lost 2 bases, and 11 bases had no gene match. Germline lookup yields CDR1 SGHRS and CDR2 YFSETQ. The CDR3 is made up of 16 amino acids. In nucleotides, the CDR3 is TGCGCCAGCAGCTTACGGGGCCCAGGGGGCGTGAATGAGCAGTTCTTC. This sequence encodes CASSLRGPGGVNEQFF.

The table lists this clone with a few counts. V and J are TRBV29-1 and TRBJ1-3; D is ambiguous. Trimming cost V 4 bases and J 3 bases, with 10 bases left between them. This CDR3 has 13 residues. The germline V gene has CDR1 SQVTM and CDR2 ANQGSEA. The CDR3 loop is CSVVFQSGNTIYF. The CDR3 DNA sequence: TGCAGCGTTGTTTTTCAGAGTGGAAACACCATATATTTT.

Concerning this clone: This CDR3 is also generated by other DNA sequences in the sample. The CDR3 spells CAWSVGYEQYF. CDR3 in DNA: TGTGCCTGGAGTGTTGGCTACGAGCAGTACTTC. The J gene is TRBJ2-7, the V gene TRBV30; D gene uncertain. Trimming shortened V by 0 bases and J by 3 bases, and 3 bases separated the two germline ends. The CDR3 extends over 11 amino acids. In germline, CDR1 is GTSNPN, CDR2 SVGIG (reference sequence).

This clone has more than one count but fewer than ten. This chain joins TRBV29-1 and TRBJ2-4, with D tentatively TRBD1 or TRBD2 (5 bases each). The ends were cut back, 4 bases at V and 7 bases at J, with 11 bases in the middle. From germline, CDR1 is SQVTM and CDR2 ANQGSEA. The CDR3 sequence is 12 residues long. The CDR3 sequence: CSVVPRDNIQYF. In DNA form, the CDR3 reads TGCAGCGTTGTACCCAGGGACAACATTCAGTACTTC.

In regard to this clone: This sample also contains other DNA sequences that code for the same CDR3. The chain recombines TRBV5-6 with TRBJ2-5; D not certain. Between the trimmed V and J ends, which lost 0 bases and 1 base, there was a span of 4 bases. This CDR3 region has 13 residues. CDR1 is SGHDT, CDR2 YYEEEE, per germline. CDR3 sequence reads: CASSLGSQETQYF. DNA of the CDR3: TGTGCCAGCAGCTTGGGGTCCCAAGAGACCCAGTACTTC.

The V call is TRBV2, the J call TRBJ1-5, with unresolved D. The CDR3 runs 15 residues. Deletions cut 0 bases from V and 5 bases from J, with 11 bases between. The germline gives CDR1 SNHLY, CDR2 FYNNEI. The CDR3 sequence: CASSEAGVGYQPQHF. CDR3 in DNA: TGTGCCAGCAGTGAAGCTGGGGTGGGATATCAGCCCCAGCATTTT.

This clone has a handful of counts. The chain employs TRBV7-8 and TRBJ2-1; 9 bases fit TRBD2. Trimming at V came to 6 bases and at J to 6 bases, leaving 6 bases not matched to a gene. Germline V gene data show CDR1 as SGHVS and CDR2 as FQNEAQ. The CDR3 spans 14 residues. The CDR3 DNA reads as TGTGCCAGCAGTTTGGAGCGGGGGGTCAATGAGCAGTTCTTC. Its translation is CASSLERGVNEQFF.

This clone was seen once. This chain links TRBV6-5 with TRBJ2-7, with TRBD1 identical over 8 bases. The CDR3 loop spans 15 amino acids. The junction had 8 bases not matched to a gene; V was cut back by 7 bases and J by 0 bases. Per the germline V gene, CDR1 is MNHEY and CDR2 is SVGAGI. CDR3 amino acids: CASKIGDRSSYEQYF. The DNA for the CDR3 is TGTGCCAGCAAAATCGGGGACAGGAGCTCCTACGAGCAGTACTTC.

This clone appeared a few times. V is TRBV2 and J is TRBJ2-3, with unresolved D. Germline assignment: CDR1 SNHLY and CDR2 FYNNEI. The V end lost 7 bases, the J end lost 2 bases, and 19 bases lay between the germline ends. The CDR3 extends over 16 amino acids. As DNA, the CDR3 is TGTGCCAGCAAGTCCGTCGCACCCCCCACCACAGATACGCAGTATTTT. Amino acid sequence: CASKSVAPPTTDTQYF.

The rearrangement uses TRBV15 and TRBJ1-2; D gene uncertain. Germline assignment: CDR1 LNHNV and CDR2 YYDKDF (reference sequence). V was cut by 0 bases and J by 5 bases, with 13 bases left in between. CDR3 length: 15 residues. CDR3 loop: CATSRDRGQMYGYTF. The DNA for the CDR3 is TGTGCCACCAGCAGAGATCGCGGGCAGATGTATGGCTACACCTTC.

The CDR3 is CASSESRLAGYTGELFF. CDR3 nucleotides: TGTGCCAGCAGTGAATCCCGGCTAGCGGGGTACACCGGGGAGCTGTTTTTT. The chain employs TRBV25-1 and TRBJ2-2; 9 positions agree with TRBD2. The V and J ends lost 1 base and 3 bases, in that order; junction bases with no gene match: 6. Germline V lookup: CDR1 MGHDK, CDR2 SYGVNS. The CDR3 extends over 17 amino acids.

The genes are TRBV28 and TRBJ2-7, with D possibly being TRBD1 (5 bases). Trimming pared 5 bases from V and 5 bases from J, leaving 22 bases between. Looked up from germline, CDR1 is MDHEN and CDR2 is SYDVKM. This CDR3 has 16 residues. The CDR3 DNA reads as TGTGCCAGCAGTCCCACCTGGGGCAGGGAAGCGAACGAGCAGTACTTC. As protein: CASSPTWGREANEQYF. The full variable domain, rest sourced from reference TRBV28 and TRBJ2-7, is DVKVTQSSRYLVKRTGEKVFLECVQDMDHENMFWYRQDPGLGLRLIYFSYDVKMKEKGDIPEGYSVSREKKERFSLILESASTNQTSMYLCASSPTWGREANEQYFGPGTRLTVT.

The chain carries TRBV5-1 and TRBJ1-1, with no clear D. This CDR3 has 11 amino acids. Germline CDR1 reads SGHRS; CDR2 reads YFSETQ. Between the trimmed V and J ends, which lost 4 bases and 4 bases, there was a span of 5 bases. CDR3 residues: CASSKGTEAFF. CDR3 coding DNA: TGCGCCAGCAGCAAGGGCACTGAAGCTTTCTTT.

This clone was seen a few times. The V call is TRBV2, the J call TRBJ1-5; D unresolved. Looked up from germline, CDR1 is SNHLY and CDR2 is FYNNEI. Trimming removed 7 bases at V and 9 bases at J, with 10 bases between. This CDR3 region has 11 residues. CDR3 in amino acids: CASNLSGPQHF. CDR3 sequence (DNA): TGTGCCAGCAACCTGTCGGGGCCCCAGCATTTT.

The chain combines TRBV30 with TRBJ1-1; D is possibly TRBD1 (5 bases). This CDR3 is 14 amino acids long. Germline V CDR1 and CDR2: GTSNPN, SVGIG (reference sequence). CDR3 protein: CALFGGRYNTEAFF. CDR3 nucleotide sequence: TGTGCTCTCTTCGGGGGAAGATATAACACTGAAGCTTTCTTT.

The rearrangement joins TRBV15 to TRBJ2-5, with D uncertain. Germline V gives CDR1 LNHNV, CDR2 YYDKDF (reference sequence). The CDR3 contains 13 residues. V lost 8 bases to trimming and J lost 5 bases, with 15 bases between them. CDR3 amino acids: CATGPLGQETQYF. In nucleotides, the CDR3 is TGTGCCACCGGACCGCTGGGTCAGGAGACCCAGTACTTC.

The genes are TRBV29-1 and TRBJ1-1, with TRBD1 identical over 7 bases. Trimming cost V 6 bases and J 1 base; bases outside gene matches: 5. Germline V CDR1 and CDR2: SQVTM, ANQGSEA. The CDR3 totals 13 residues. In DNA, the CDR3 is TGCAGCGTCCTGACAGGGAAGAACACTGAAGCTTTCTTT. This codes for CSVLTGKNTEAFF.

V and J are TRBV7-6 and TRBJ2-1; tentative D call: TRBD1 (6 bases). The V gene's germline CDR1 is SGHVS and CDR2 FNYEAQ. The CDR3 consists of 15 residues. V shed 2 bases and J shed 5 bases, with 13 bases lying between them. This CDR3 is CASSLTGTKNNEQFF. CDR3 in DNA: TGTGCCAGCAGCTTAACAGGGACGAAAAACAATGAGCAGTTCTTC.

This clone has more than one count but fewer than ten. This chain uses TRBV12-5 with TRBJ2-2, with D tentatively TRBD1 (5 bases). Per germline, CDR1 LGHNT and CDR2 FRNRAP. CDR3 size: 15 residues. Trimming stripped 3 bases from V and 3 bases from J, with 11 bases between. As DNA, the CDR3 is TGTGCTAGTGGTTTACCCTACAGGTACACCGGGGAGCTGTTTTTT. It encodes CASGLPYRYTGELFF.

The chain links TRBV5-6 to TRBJ1-1, with 10 bases aligning to TRBD1. Looked up from germline, CDR1 is SGHDT and CDR2 is YYEEEE. The V segment lost 4 bases and the J segment 0 bases; nucleotides outside the gene matches: 3. The CDR3 loop spans 15 amino acids. The CDR3 coding sequence is TGTGCCAGCAGCATTGGACAGGGGGTGAACACTGAAGCTTTCTTT. Translating it yields CASSIGQGVNTEAFF.

This clone was counted a few times. The chain joins TRBV7-9 to TRBJ2-7; D gene ambiguous. Germline CDR1 reads SEHNR; CDR2 reads FQNEAQ (reference sequence). The ends were cut back, 2 bases at V and 3 bases at J, with 5 bases in the middle. The CDR3 contains 12 residues. The chain's CDR3 is CASSLRYYEQYF. The CDR3 DNA is TGTGCCAGCAGCTTAAGGTACTACGAGCAGTACTTC. The whole variable domain, filled in from reference TRBV7-9 and TRBJ2-7, reads DTGVSQNPRHKITKRGQNVTFRCDPISEHNRLYWYRQTLGQGPEFLTYFQNEAQLEKSRLLSDRFSAERPKGSFSTLEIQRTEQGDSAMYLCASSLRYYEQYFGPGTRLTVT.

V usage is TRBV4-1 and J usage is TRBJ1-2, with 11 nucleotides matching TRBD1. V shed 5 bases, J shed 3 bases, and the junction held 8 bases outside the gene matches. CDR1 and CDR2 (germline): MGHRA, YSYEKL. This CDR3 is 16 amino acids long. The CDR3 here is CASSSPGQGDYYGYTF. The CDR3 nucleotides are TGCGCCAGCAGCTCACCGGGACAGGGGGATTACTATGGCTACACCTTC.